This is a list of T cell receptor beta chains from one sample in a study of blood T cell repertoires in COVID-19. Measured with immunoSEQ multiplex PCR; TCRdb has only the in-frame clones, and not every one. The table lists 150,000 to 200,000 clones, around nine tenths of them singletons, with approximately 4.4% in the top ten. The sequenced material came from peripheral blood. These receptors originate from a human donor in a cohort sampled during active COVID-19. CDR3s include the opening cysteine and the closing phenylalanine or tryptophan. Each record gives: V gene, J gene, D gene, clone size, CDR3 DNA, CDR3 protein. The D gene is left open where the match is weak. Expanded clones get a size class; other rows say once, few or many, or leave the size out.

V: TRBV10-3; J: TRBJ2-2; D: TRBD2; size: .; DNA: TGTGCCATCAGCCGGCAGGGACTAGCGGGAACTTCTTCCGGGGAGCTGTTTTTT; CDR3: CAISRQGLAGTSSGELFF
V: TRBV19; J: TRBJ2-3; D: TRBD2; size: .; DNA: TGTGCCAGTAGTATGAGCGGGAGATCAATGGTAGATACGCAGTATTTT; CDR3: CASSMSGRSMVDTQYF
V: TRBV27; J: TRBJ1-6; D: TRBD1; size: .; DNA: TGTGCCAGCAGTCCCGGGACAGGTTTCCCCCTCCACTTT; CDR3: CASSPGTGFPLHF
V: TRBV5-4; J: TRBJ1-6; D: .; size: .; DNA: TGTGCCAGCAGCCTCCCGGGTGTGACCCTCCACTTT; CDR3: CASSLPGVTLHF
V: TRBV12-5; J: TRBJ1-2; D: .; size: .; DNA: TGTGCTAGTGGGTCCCACCGGACAGAGACAGAGGGCTACACCTTC; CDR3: CASGSHRTETEGYTF
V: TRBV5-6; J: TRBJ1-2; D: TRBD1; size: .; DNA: TGTGCCAGCAGCTTAGGGACAGGGGCATATGGCTACACCTTC; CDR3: CASSLGTGAYGYTF
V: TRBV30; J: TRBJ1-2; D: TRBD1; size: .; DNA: TGTGCCTGGATCCCGGGACAGGGGTATGGCTACACCTTC; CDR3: CAWIPGQGYGYTF
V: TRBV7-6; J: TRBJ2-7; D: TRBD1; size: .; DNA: TGTGCCAGCAGCGTATTCCCCGCCGGGACAGGGTCTCACGAGCAGTACTTC; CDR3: CASSVFPAGTGSHEQYF
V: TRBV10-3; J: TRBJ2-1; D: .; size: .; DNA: TGTGCCATCAGTGATGGAGCGGCGAGCTCCTACAATGAGCAGTTCTTC; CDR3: CAISDGAASSYNEQFF
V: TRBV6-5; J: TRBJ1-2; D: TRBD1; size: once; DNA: TGTGCCAACGGAGGGGGCCGGGGCTACACCTTC; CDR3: CANGGGRGYTF
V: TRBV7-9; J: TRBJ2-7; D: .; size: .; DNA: TGTGCCAGCAACTGGGACATCTCCTACGAGCAGTACTTC; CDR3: CASNWDISYEQYF
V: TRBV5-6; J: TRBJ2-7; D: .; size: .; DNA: TGTGCCAGCAGCTTGGCCTTAGGGACACTGTCCTACGAGCAGTACTTC; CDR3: CASSLALGTLSYEQYF
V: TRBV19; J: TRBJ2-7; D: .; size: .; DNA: TGTGCCAGTAGTGGGGCGGGGCCCTCCTACGAGCAGTACTTC; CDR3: CASSGAGPSYEQYF
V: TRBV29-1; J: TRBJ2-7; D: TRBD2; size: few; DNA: TGCAGCGTCGCAAGCGGGGCCCACGAGCAGTACTTC; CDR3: CSVASGAHEQYF
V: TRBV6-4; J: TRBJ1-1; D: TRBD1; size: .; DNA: TGTGCCAGCAGTGAAAGACAGGGTAGCACTGAAGCTTTCTTT; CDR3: CASSERQGSTEAFF
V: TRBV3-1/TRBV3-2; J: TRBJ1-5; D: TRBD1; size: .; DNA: TGTGCCAGCAGCCTCGGGACAGGGGGCCATAGCAATCAGCCCCAGCATTTT; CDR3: CASSLGTGGHSNQPQHF